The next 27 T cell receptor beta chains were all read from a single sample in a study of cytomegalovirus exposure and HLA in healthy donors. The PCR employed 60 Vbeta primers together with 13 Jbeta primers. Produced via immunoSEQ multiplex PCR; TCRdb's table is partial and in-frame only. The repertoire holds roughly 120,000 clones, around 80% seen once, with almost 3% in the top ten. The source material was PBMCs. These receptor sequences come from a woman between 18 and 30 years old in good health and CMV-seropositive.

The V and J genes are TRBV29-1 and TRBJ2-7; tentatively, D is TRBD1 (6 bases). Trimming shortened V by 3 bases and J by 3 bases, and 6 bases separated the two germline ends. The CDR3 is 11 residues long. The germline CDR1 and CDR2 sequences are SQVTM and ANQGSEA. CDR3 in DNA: TGCAGCGTTGACAGGGGCTACGAGCAGTACTTC. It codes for CSVDRGYEQYF.

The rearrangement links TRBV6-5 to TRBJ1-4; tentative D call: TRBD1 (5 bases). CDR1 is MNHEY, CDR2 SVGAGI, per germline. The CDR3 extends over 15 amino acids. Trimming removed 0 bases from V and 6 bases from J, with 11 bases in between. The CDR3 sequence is CASSYSRTPDEKLFF. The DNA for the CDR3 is TGTGCCAGCAGTTACTCGCGGACACCTGATGAAAAACTGTTTTTT.

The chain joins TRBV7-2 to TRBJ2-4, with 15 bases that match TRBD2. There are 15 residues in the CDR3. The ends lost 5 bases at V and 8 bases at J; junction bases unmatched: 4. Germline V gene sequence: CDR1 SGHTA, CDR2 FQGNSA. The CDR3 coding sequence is TGTGCCAGCAGCCGGACTAGCGGGGGGGCGTACATTCAGTACTTC. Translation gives CASSRTSGGAYIQYF. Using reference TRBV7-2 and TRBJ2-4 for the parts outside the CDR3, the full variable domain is GAGVSQSPSNKVTEKGKDVELRCDPISGHTALYWYRQSLGQGLEFLIYFQGNSAPDKSGLPSDRFSAERTGGSVSTLTIQRTQQEDSAVYLCASSRTSGGAYIQYFGAGTRLSVL.

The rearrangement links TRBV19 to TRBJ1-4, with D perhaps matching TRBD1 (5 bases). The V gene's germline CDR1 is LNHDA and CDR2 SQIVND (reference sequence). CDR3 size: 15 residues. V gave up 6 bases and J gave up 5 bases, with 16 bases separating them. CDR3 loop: CASSPQTRQNEKLFF. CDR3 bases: TGTGCCAGTAGCCCCCAGACGAGACAGAATGAAAAACTGTTTTTT.

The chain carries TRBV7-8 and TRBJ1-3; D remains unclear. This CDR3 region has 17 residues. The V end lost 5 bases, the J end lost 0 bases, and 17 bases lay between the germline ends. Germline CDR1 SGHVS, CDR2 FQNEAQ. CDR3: CASSPRGPGVSGNTIYF. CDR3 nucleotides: TGTGCCAGCAGCCCCCGTGGGCCCGGGGTCTCTGGAAACACCATATATTTT.

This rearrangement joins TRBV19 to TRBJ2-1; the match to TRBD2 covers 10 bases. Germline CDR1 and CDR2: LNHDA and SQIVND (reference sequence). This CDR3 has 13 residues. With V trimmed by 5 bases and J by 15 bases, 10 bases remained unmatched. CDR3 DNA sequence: TGTGCCAGTAGTGGTAGTAGCGGGGGGCCCCCGTTCTTC. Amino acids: CASSGSSGGPPFF. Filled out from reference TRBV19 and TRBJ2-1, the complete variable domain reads DGGITQSPKYLFRKEGQNVTLSCEQNLNHDAMYWYRQDPGQGLRLIYYSQIVNDFQKGDIAEGYSVSREKKESFPLTVTSAQKNPTAFYLCASSGSSGGPPFFGPGTRLTVL.

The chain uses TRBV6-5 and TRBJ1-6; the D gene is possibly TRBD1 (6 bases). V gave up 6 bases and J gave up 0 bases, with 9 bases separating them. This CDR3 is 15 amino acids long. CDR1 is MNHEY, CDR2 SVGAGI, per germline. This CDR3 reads CASRLDSSYNSPLHF. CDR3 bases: TGTGCCAGCAGATTGGACAGCTCCTATAATTCACCCCTCCACTTT.

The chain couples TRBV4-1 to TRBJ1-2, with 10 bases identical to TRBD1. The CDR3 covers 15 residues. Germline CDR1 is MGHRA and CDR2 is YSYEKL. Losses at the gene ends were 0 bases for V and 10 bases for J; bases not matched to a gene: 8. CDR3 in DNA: TGCGCCAGCAGCCAAGACACATGGGACAGGGGTGACTACACCTTC. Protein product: CASSQDTWDRGDYTF.

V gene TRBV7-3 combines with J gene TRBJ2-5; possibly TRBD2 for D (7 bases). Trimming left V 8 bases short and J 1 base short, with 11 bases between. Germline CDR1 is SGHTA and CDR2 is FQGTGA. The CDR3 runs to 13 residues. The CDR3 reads CASAGAPQETQYF. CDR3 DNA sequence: TGTGCCAGCGCGGGGGCTCCCCAAGAGACCCAGTACTTC.

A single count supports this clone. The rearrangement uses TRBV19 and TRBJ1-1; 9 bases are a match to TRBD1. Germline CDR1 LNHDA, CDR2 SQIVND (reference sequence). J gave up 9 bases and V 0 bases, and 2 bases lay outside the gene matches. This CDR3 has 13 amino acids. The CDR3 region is CASSIDNRGQAFF. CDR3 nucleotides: TGTGCCAGTAGTATAGATAACAGGGGGCAAGCTTTCTTT.

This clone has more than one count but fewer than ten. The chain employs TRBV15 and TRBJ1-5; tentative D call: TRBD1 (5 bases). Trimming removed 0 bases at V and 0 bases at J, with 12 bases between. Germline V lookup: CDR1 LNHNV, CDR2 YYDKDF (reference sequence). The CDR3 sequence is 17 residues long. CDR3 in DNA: TGTGCCACCAGCAGAGATTTAGGACATACTAGCAATCAGCCCCAGCATTTT. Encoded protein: CATSRDLGHTSNQPQHF. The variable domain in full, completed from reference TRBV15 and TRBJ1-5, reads DAMVIQNPRYQVTQFGKPVTLSCSQTLNHNVMYWYQQKSSQAPKLLFHYYDKDFNNEADTPDNFQSRRPNTSFCFLDIRSPGLGDTAMYLCATSRDLGHTSNQPQHFGDGTRLSIL.

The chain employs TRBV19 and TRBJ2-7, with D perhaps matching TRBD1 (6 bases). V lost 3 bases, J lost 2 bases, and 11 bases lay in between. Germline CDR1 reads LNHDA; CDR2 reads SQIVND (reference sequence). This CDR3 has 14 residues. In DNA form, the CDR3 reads TGTGCCAGTAGTATCCCAGGGGTTACCTACGAGCAGTACTTC. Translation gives CASSIPGVTYEQYF.

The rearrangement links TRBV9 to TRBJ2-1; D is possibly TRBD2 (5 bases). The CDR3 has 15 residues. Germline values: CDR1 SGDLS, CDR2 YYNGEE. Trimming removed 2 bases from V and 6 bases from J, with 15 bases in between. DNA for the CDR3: TGTGCCAGCAGCGTCTGGTCCCGTGGAGGCAATGAGCAGTTCTTC. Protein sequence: CASSVWSRGGNEQFF.

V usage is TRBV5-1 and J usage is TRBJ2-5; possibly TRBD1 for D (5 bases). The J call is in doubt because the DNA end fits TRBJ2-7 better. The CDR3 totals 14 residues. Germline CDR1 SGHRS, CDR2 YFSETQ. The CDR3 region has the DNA TGCGCCAGCAGCTTGACAGGAAAGGGCTACGAGCAGTACTTC. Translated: CASSLTGKGYEQYF.

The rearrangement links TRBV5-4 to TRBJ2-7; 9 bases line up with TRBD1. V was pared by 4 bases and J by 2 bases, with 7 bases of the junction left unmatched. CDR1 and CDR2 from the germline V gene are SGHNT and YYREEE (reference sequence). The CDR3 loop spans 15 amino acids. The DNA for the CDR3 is TGTGCCAGCAGCCGACCGGGACAGGGAACCTACGAGCAGTACTTC. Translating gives CASSRPGQGTYEQYF.

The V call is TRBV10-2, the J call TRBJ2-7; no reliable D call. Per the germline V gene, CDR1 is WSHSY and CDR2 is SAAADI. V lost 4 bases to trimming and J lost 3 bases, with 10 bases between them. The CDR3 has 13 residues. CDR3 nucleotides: TGCGCCAGCAGTGCAGACACGGACTACGAGCAGTACTTC. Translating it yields CASSADTDYEQYF.

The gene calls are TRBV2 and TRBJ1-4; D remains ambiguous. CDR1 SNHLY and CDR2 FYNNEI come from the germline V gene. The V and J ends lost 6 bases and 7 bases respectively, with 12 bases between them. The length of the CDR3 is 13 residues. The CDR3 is CASRIEGSEKLFF. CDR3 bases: TGTGCCAGCAGAATCGAGGGAAGTGAAAAACTGTTTTTT.

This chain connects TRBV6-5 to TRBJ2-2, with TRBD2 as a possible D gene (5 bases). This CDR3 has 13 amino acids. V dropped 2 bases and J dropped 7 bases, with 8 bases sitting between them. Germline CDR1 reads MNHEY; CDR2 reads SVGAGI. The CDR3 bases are TGTGCCAGCAGTTACGGAGCGGACGGGGAGCTGTTTTTT. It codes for CASSYGADGELFF.

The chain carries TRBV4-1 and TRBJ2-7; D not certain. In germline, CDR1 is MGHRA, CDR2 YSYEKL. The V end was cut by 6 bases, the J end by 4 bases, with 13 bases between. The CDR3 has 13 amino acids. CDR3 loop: CASSIEISYEQYF. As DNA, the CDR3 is TGCGCCAGCAGTATTGAGATTTCTTACGAGCAGTACTTC.

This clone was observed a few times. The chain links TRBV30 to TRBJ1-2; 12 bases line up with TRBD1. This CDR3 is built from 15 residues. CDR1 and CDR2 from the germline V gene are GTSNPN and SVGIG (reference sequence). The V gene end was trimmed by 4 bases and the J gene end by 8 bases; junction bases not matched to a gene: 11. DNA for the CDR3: TGTGCCTGGACCCCTCGGGGACAGGGGGCGCGGGGCTACACCTTC. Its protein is CAWTPRGQGARGYTF. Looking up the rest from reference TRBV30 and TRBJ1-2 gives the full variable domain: SQTIHQWPATLVQPVGSPLSLECTVEGTSNPNLYWYRQAAGRGLQLLFYSVGIGQISSEVPQNLSASRPQDRQFILSSKKLLLSDSGFYLCAWTPRGQGARGYTFGSGTRLTVV.

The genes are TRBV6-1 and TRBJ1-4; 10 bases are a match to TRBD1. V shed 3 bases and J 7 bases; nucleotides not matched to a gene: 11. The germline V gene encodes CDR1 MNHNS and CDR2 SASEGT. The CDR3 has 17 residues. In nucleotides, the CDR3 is TGTGCCAGCAGTGAGGAAAGACCGGGACAGGGGTTTGAAAAACTGTTTTTT. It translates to CASSEERPGQGFEKLFF.

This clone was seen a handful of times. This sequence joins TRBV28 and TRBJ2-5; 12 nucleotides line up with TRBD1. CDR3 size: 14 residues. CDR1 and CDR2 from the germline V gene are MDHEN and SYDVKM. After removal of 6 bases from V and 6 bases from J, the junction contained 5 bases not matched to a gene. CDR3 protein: CASRGQGAGKTQYF. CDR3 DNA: TGTGCCAGCAGGGGACAGGGGGCGGGAAAGACCCAGTACTTC.

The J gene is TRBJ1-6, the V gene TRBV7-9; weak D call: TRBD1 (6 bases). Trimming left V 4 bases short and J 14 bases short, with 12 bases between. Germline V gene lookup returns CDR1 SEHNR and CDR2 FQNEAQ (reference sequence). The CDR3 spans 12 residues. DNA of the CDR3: TGTGCCAGCAGCTGGGAGGGGGGGACCCTCCACTTT. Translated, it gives CASSWEGGTLHF.

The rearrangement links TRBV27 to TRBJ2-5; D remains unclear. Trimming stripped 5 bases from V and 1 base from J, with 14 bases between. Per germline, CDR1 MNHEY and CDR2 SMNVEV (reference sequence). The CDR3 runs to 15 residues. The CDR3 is CASSPILTGQETQYF. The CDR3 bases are TGTGCCAGCAGTCCCATCCTGACTGGCCAAGAGACCCAGTACTTC.

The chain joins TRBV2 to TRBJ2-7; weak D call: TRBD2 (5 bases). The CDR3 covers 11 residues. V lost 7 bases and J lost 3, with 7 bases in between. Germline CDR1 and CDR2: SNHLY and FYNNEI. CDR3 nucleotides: TGTGCCAGCAAAGAGGGCTACGAGCAGTACTTC. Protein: CASKEGYEQYF.

The CDR3 bases are TGTGCCAGCAGCTTGGGCGCTGCTAGCGAAAAACTGTTTTTT. Translated: CASSLGAASEKLFF. The rearrangement uses TRBV7-6 and TRBJ1-4, with D hard to call. The CDR3 loop spans 14 amino acids. Germline V gene lookup returns CDR1 SGHVS and CDR2 FNYEAQ. Trimming took off 3 bases at V and 8 bases at J, with 13 bases between the two ends. Full variable domain (remainder filled in from reference TRBV7-6 and TRBJ1-4): GAGVSQSPRYKVTKRGQDVALRCDPISGHVSLYWYRQALGQGPEFLTYFNYEAQQDKSGLPNDRFSAERPEGSISTLTIQRTEQRDSAMYRCASSLGAASEKLFFGSGTQLSVL.

The CDR3 reads CASSLTLAGGYATDTQYF. CDR3 sequence (DNA): TGTGCCAGCAGCTTAACGCTAGCGGGGGGCTACGCCACAGATACGCAGTATTTT. The chain employs TRBV7-3 and TRBJ2-3; the match to TRBD2 covers 11 bases. V shed 0 bases and J 2 bases; nucleotides not matched to a gene: 7. Looked up from germline, CDR1 is SGHTA and CDR2 is FQGTGA. There are 18 residues in the CDR3.